This T cell receptor beta chain was sequenced during a study of Ad26.COV2.S vaccination and SARS-CoV-2 variants. Study-level background: Enrollment placed the donor in the COV1001 Ad26.COV2.S trial arm. Ad26.COV2.S was injected intramuscularly once or twice, 56 days apart.

Using immunoSEQ multiplex PCR, the repertoire was profiled, and TCRdb retains in-frame clones only, with some absent. The sample has about 350,000 clones, roughly nine tenths seen once; the top ten hold roughly 6%. Study-wide findings and caveats: The TCR breadth and depth analyses may have understated or missed part of the total T cell responses.

Notes on this clone: Its cognate antigen is unknown.

Sample treatment: approximately 18 received Ad26.COV2.S at low or high dose, single or two shots; about five received placebo; per-sample allocation not given. The samples date from day 63 after the first vaccine or placebo injection. V gave up 3 bases and J gave up 4 bases; unmatched junction bases: 7. The CDR3 length is 15 residues. Germline assignment: CDR1 SGHKS and CDR2 YYEKEE (reference sequence). This rearrangement joins TRBV5-5 to TRBJ1-5; 7 bases line up with TRBD1. This TCR was sampled from a person between 18 and 60 years old who received the Ad26.COV2.S COVID-19 vaccine or a placebo. Sample: peripheral blood, taken in a trial of Ad26.COV2.S vaccine versus placebo. CDR3 in DNA: TGTGCCAGCAGCTCTTCAGGGGGTGCAAATCAGCCCCAGCATTTT. Its translation is CASSSSGGANQPQHF.